This T cell receptor (beta chain) was retrieved from a study of breast tumors, draining lymph nodes, adjacent tissues. The germline V gene has CDR1 SGHTA and CDR2 FQGNSA. This CDR3 has 13 amino acids. The V and J ends lost 3 bases and 3 bases respectively, with 9 bases between them. Samples came from axillary lymph nodes draining the breast cancer. Worth noting for this clonotype: Its antigen remains unidentified.

Each CDR3 protein gets one entry after TCRdb re-called the multiplex PCR reads with MiXCR. The sample consists of around 130,000 distinct CDR3 sequences, 30% to 35% of them appearing once. Study-wide points: Luminal-like breast cancer showed significantly higher tumor–nontumor repertoire similarity than basal-like.

This receptor was obtained from a female donor with breast cancer. Some clones in this sample may be carry-over from other donors' samples. The chain is built from TRBV7-2 and TRBJ2-7; the D is unclear. The material sequenced was axillary lymph node tissue. CDR3 residues: CASSLDGFYEQYF. As DNA, the CDR3 is TGTGCCAGCAGCTTGGACGGCTTCTACGAGCAGTACTTC. The whole variable domain, remainder taken from reference TRBV7-2 and TRBJ2-7, is GAGVSQSPSNKVTEKGKDVELRCDPISGHTALYWYRQSLGQGLEFLIYFQGNSAPDKSGLPSDRFSAERTGGSVSTLTIQRTQQEDSAVYLCASSLDGFYEQYFGPGTRLTVT.